The 30 T cell receptor beta chains presented below share a single source sample, sequenced in a study of T cells in Graves' hyperthyroidism and ophthalmopathy. Amplified regions were TCR beta CDR3 sequences from RNA transcripts. TCR CDR3 underwent first-round RT-PCR with the HTBI primer set. TCRdb independently ran MiXCR on the multiplex PCR reads; one entry per CDR3 protein. In the table there are 350,000 or so distinct CDR3 sequences, roughly 23% of which are singletons. The sample comprised blood. All receptors come from a woman in her fifties or sixties with Graves' hyperthyroidism.

This clonotype was picked up many times. V is TRBV28 and J is TRBJ2-2, with TRBD1 as a possible D gene (5 bases). CDR1 and CDR2 from the germline V gene are MDHEN and SYDVKM. Trimming took off 6 bases at V and 0 bases at J, with 11 bases between the two ends. The CDR3 runs to 15 residues. The CDR3 sequence is CASSIDSTNTGELFF. The CDR3 nucleotides read TGTGCCAGCAGCATTGACAGTACGAACACCGGGGAGCTGTTTTTT. The full variable domain, with the rest looked up from reference TRBV28 and TRBJ2-2, is DVKVTQSSRYLVKRTGEKVFLECVQDMDHENMFWYRQDPGLGLRLIYFSYDVKMKEKGDIPEGYSVSREKKERFSLILESASTNQTSMYLCASSIDSTNTGELFFGEGSRLTVL.

This clonotype was detected ten times or more. The chain employs TRBV11-2 and TRBJ2-6, with D uncertain. The CDR3 is 17 amino acids. CDR1 and CDR2 from the germline V gene are SGHAT and FQNNGV. Trimming removed 5 bases at V and 2 bases at J, with 16 bases between. CDR3 protein: CASSRIGVGAGANVLTF. CDR3 bases: TGTGCCAGCAGCCGAATTGGGGTTGGAGCTGGGGCCAACGTCCTGACTTTC.

This clonotype was detected many times. The chain is built from TRBV7-3 and TRBJ1-1; unclear D gene. CDR3 size: 13 residues. From germline, CDR1 is SGHTA and CDR2 FQGTGA. Trimming took 5 bases from V and 4 from J, leaving 11 bases between them. As DNA, the CDR3 is TGTGCCAGCAGCCTTCAGCCCTCCACTGAAGCTTTCTTT. Protein product: CASSLQPSTEAFF.

On this clonotype: A read error is possible here, since a much larger clone lies one base away. This chain connects TRBV3-1 to TRBJ2-1, with D perhaps TRBD2 (6 bases). CDR3 length equals 15 residues. CDR1 is LGHDT, CDR2 YNNKEL, per germline (reference sequence). Trimming cost V 1 base and J 7 bases, with 14 bases left between them. DNA of the CDR3: TGTGCCAGCAGCCAAGTGACCGGGAGATCGAATGAGCAGTTCTTC. Translation: CASSQVTGRSNEQFF.

This sequence joins TRBV18 and TRBJ2-2, with 8 bases aligning to TRBD1. This CDR3 is 12 amino acids long. From germline, CDR1 is KGHSH and CDR2 LQKENI. Trimming removed 5 bases from V and 13 bases from J; junction bases left unmatched: 6. CDR3 sequence: CASSSGQGGLFF. The CDR3 DNA is TGTGCCAGCTCATCCGGACAGGGAGGGCTGTTTTTT.

This clonotype has at least ten counts. This rearrangement joins TRBV27 to TRBJ2-7; 7 positions match TRBD2. The germline CDR1 and CDR2 sequences are MNHEY and SMNVEV (reference sequence). The trim removed 3 bases at V and 2 bases at J, leaving 4 bases unmatched. The CDR3 totals 14 residues. The CDR3 DNA reads TGTGCCAGCAGTTTCGAGGGAGGGCCCTACGAGCAGTACTTC. It yields the protein CASSFEGGPYEQYF.

The chain is built from TRBV12-3 or TRBV12-4 and TRBJ1-5; no firm D call. The germline V and J ends were trimmed by 7 bases and 2 bases, with 18 bases remaining between them. The CDR3 is 16 residues long. CDR3 nucleotides: TGTGCCAGCACCCTTGAGGCAGGTCTGGGCAATCAGCCCCAGCATTTT. Its protein product is CASTLEAGLGNQPQHF.

The table lists this clonotype with a few counts. The genes are TRBV2 and TRBJ1-2; no firm D call. V dropped 8 bases and J dropped 0 bases, with 10 bases sitting between them. CDR1 SNHLY and CDR2 FYNNEI come from the germline V gene. CDR3 size: 13 residues. The CDR3 sequence is CASVAVPNYGYTF. Written as DNA, the CDR3 is TGTGCCAGCGTGGCGGTTCCTAACTATGGCTACACCTTC.

This clonotype came up many times. The chain uses TRBV3-1 and TRBJ1-1; D is uncertain. Between the trimmed V and J ends, which lost 6 bases and 4 bases, there was a span of 15 bases. The germline V gene has CDR1 LGHDT and CDR2 YNNKEL (reference sequence). This CDR3 contains 14 residues. The CDR3 nucleotides are TGTGCCAGCAGGCACTATCCGGGCGGCACTGAAGCTTTCTTT. Amino acids: CASRHYPGGTEAFF.

This clonotype has a count of ten or more. The chain joins TRBV29-1 to TRBJ2-7; 11 bases are shared with TRBD1. The CDR3 covers 13 residues. Unmatched junction bases numbered 3, after V lost 4 bases and J lost 4 bases. Germline V lookup: CDR1 SQVTM, CDR2 ANQGSEA. The CDR3 DNA follows: TGCAGCGTTGCCCGGGACAGGGGGTACGAGCAGTACTTC. This gives the protein CSVARDRGYEQYF.

The chain carries TRBV29-1 and TRBJ1-3, with a tentative D call TRBD1 (5 bases). The CDR3 has 13 amino acids. Deletions cut 6 bases from V and 1 base from J, with 10 bases between. The germline V gene encodes CDR1 SQVTM and CDR2 ANQGSEA. The CDR3, as DNA: TGCAGCGTCGCTGACAGTTCTGGAAACACCATATATTTT. It specifies CSVADSSGNTIYF. The full variable domain, completed using reference TRBV29-1 and TRBJ1-3, is SAVISQKPSRDICQRGTSLTIQCQVDSQVTMMFWYRQQPGQSLTLIATANQGSEATYESGFVIDKFPISRPNLTFSTLTVSNMSPEDSSIYLCSVADSSGNTIYFGEGSWLTVV.

This clonotype was detected ten times or more. V and J are TRBV20-1 and TRBJ2-7, with TRBD2 matching 7 bases. V dropped 6 bases and J dropped 1; count of bases not matched to a gene: 9. Germline loops: CDR1 DFQATT, CDR2 SNEGSKA (reference sequence). The CDR3 length is 14 residues. CDR3 DNA sequence: TGCAGTGCCGTGGGCGGGGGAAATTCCTACGAGCAGTACTTC. It codes for CSAVGGGNSYEQYF.

This clonotype occurred a few times. Germline and junction disagree at one end, which may indicate a read error. The V and J genes are TRBV2 and TRBJ2-7, with TRBD2 identical over 8 bases. There are 14 residues in the CDR3. From germline, CDR1 is SNHLY and CDR2 FYNNEI. This CDR3 reads CASSERGGPYEQHF. For the CDR3, the DNA is TGTGCCAGCAGTGAACGGGGGGGCCCCTACGAGCAGCACTTC.

This clonotype was recorded at least ten times. The chain uses TRBV11-2 and TRBJ2-5, with TRBD2 matching 12 bases. CDR1 SGHAT and CDR2 FQNNGV come from the germline V gene. The CDR3 has 14 amino acids. The V segment lost 3 bases and the J segment 5 bases; nucleotides outside the gene matches: 1. The CDR3 loop reads CASSFGLAGETQYF. CDR3 sequence (DNA): TGTGCCAGCAGCTTTGGACTAGCGGGGGAGACCCAGTACTTC.

This clonotype was seen many times. The chain links TRBV12-3 or TRBV12-4 to TRBJ1-1; TRBD1 agrees at 7 bases. The V gene end was trimmed by 6 bases and the J gene end by 10 bases; junction bases not matched to a gene: 8. This CDR3 has 12 residues. CDR3 in DNA: TGTGCCAGCAGCCGACAGGGAGTGGGAGCTTTCTTT. This translates into CASSRQGVGAFF.

The table lists this clonotype with many counts. The V gene is TRBV7-2, the J gene TRBJ2-7; 10 nucleotides agree with TRBD2. The V gene's germline CDR1 is SGHTA and CDR2 FQGNSA. With V trimmed by 7 bases and J by 3 bases, 9 bases remained unmatched. This CDR3 has 15 residues. CDR3 nucleotides: TGTGCCAGCAACCCTAGCGGGAGTGTCCTCTACGAGCAGTACTTC. Amino acids: CASNPSGSVLYEQYF.

This clonotype came up a few times. Here the CDR3 reads CASSVTVADGYTF. In DNA, the CDR3 is TGTGCCAGCAGCGTTACAGTGGCGGATGGCTACACCTTC. The chain has TRBV7-9 and TRBJ1-2, with D uncertain. The CDR3 is made up of 13 amino acids. Per the germline V gene, CDR1 is SEHNR and CDR2 is FQNEAQ (reference sequence). V lost 5 bases and J lost 6, with 13 bases in between. The full variable domain, rest sourced from reference TRBV7-9 and TRBJ1-2, is DTGVSQNPRHKITKRGQNVTFRCDPISEHNRLYWYRQTLGQGPEFLTYFQNEAQLEKSRLLSDRFSAERPKGSFSTLEIQRTEQGDSAMYLCASSVTVADGYTFGSGTRLTVV.

This clonotype was seen at least ten times. This chain connects TRBV7-2 to TRBJ1-1; the D gene is possibly TRBD1 (6 bases). Germline V lookup: CDR1 SGHTA, CDR2 FQGNSA. V was trimmed by 1 base and J by 0 bases, leaving 15 bases between them. CDR3 length equals 17 residues. The CDR3 DNA is TGTGCCAGCAGCTTAGACGGGCGACAGGCGCTGAACACTGAAGCTTTCTTT. Translation: CASSLDGRQALNTEAFF.

This clonotype was seen a few times. The chain carries TRBV12-3 or TRBV12-4 and TRBJ1-2, with TRBD1 as a possible D gene (6 bases). V lost 5 bases and J lost 0, with 7 bases in between. The CDR3 covers 13 residues. The CDR3 loop reads CASSRTANYGYTF. The CDR3 coding sequence is TGTGCCAGCAGTCGGACAGCTAACTATGGCTACACCTTC.

In its sample, this clonotype was seen many times. V gene TRBV7-8 combines with J gene TRBJ1-3; D is ambiguous. The germline gives CDR1 SGHVS, CDR2 FQNEAQ. CDR3 size: 16 residues. Trimming cost V 3 bases and J 2 bases, with 14 bases left between them. In DNA form, the CDR3 reads TGTGCCAGCAGCTTTCAACGGCCCCGGGCTGGAAACACCATATATTTT. It translates to CASSFQRPRAGNTIYF.

This clonotype was detected many times. The chain carries TRBV9 and TRBJ2-3; 8 positions match TRBD2. CDR3 size: 15 residues. The V gene end was trimmed by 3 bases and the J gene end by 2 bases; junction bases not matched to a gene: 5. CDR1 is SGDLS and CDR2 is YYNGEE in the germline V gene. CDR3 amino acids: CASSGGGLVTDTQYF. In DNA form, the CDR3 reads TGTGCCAGCAGCGGAGGGGGACTAGTCACAGATACGCAGTATTTT. The full variable domain, rest sourced from reference TRBV9 and TRBJ2-3, is DSGVTQTPKHLITATGQRVTLRCSPRSGDLSVYWYQQSLDQGLQFLIQYYNGEERAKGNILERFSAQQFPDLHSELNLSSLELGDSALYFCASSGGGLVTDTQYFGPGTRLTVL.

This clonotype was seen at least ten times. The chain links TRBV12-3 or TRBV12-4 to TRBJ2-2; the match to TRBD2 covers 10 bases. This CDR3 region has 14 residues. Trimming took 5 bases from V and 7 from J; bases not matched to a gene: 4. The CDR3 region has the DNA TGTGCCAGCAGTCCCGGGACTAGCGACGGGGAGCTGTTTTTT. It specifies CASSPGTSDGELFF.

This chain connects TRBV5-6 to TRBJ2-3; D may match TRBD1 or TRBD2 (5 bases each). Germline CDR1 reads SGHDT; CDR2 reads YYEEEE. The CDR3 covers 17 residues. V lost 4 bases, J lost 2 bases, and 20 bases lay in between. CDR3 bases: TGTGCCAGCAGCAACCCCTCGCAGGGACGAATCACAGATACGCAGTATTTT. It encodes CASSNPSQGRITDTQYF.

Only a few counts were recorded for this clonotype. The chain carries TRBV28 and TRBJ2-3; no reliable D call. Trimming stripped 7 bases from V and 0 bases from J, with 11 bases between. Germline assignment: CDR1 MDHEN and CDR2 SYDVKM. This CDR3 region has 14 residues. The CDR3 here is CASTRSHSTDTQYF. CDR3 DNA sequence: TGTGCCAGCACTCGGAGCCATAGCACAGATACGCAGTATTTT.

This clonotype was seen a handful of times. The chain links TRBV6-5 to TRBJ2-3, with TRBD2 as a possible D gene (6 bases). CDR1 MNHEY and CDR2 SVGAGI come from the germline V gene. V was shortened by 3 bases and J by 0 bases, with 16 bases between the two germline ends. The CDR3 has 17 residues. The CDR3 region has the DNA TGTGCCAGCAGTTATCCGCCGGGGGAGTCCAGCACAGATACGCAGTATTTT. It encodes CASSYPPGESSTDTQYF.

The chain carries TRBV20-1 and TRBJ2-1; D may be TRBD1 (6 bases). The V end lost 6 bases, the J end lost 2 bases, and 17 bases lay between the germline ends. Per the germline V gene, CDR1 is DFQATT and CDR2 is SNEGSKA (reference sequence). This CDR3 region has 15 residues. The CDR3 sequence is CSALGGGPTYNEQFF. The DNA for the CDR3 is TGCAGTGCCCTTGGTGGGGGCCCCACCTACAATGAGCAGTTCTTC.

In its sample, this clonotype was seen many times. This chain connects TRBV6-2 or TRBV6-3 to TRBJ2-7; 8 nucleotides match TRBD2. V dropped 3 bases and J dropped 3; count of bases not matched to a gene: 4. Germline values: CDR1 MNHEY, CDR2 SVGEGT. This CDR3 region has 14 residues. CDR3 nucleotide sequence: TGTGCCAGCAGTTATTTGGGACTAGGCTACGAGCAGTACTTC. It yields the protein CASSYLGLGYEQYF.

The chain is built from TRBV20-1 and TRBJ1-4; no definite D call. Trimming cost V 3 bases and J 4 bases, with 9 bases left between them. Per the germline V gene, CDR1 is DFQATT and CDR2 is SNEGSKA (reference sequence). The CDR3 runs 13 residues. CDR3 in amino acids: CSASIEVNEKLFF. As DNA, the CDR3 is TGCAGTGCTAGTATCGAGGTTAATGAAAAACTGTTTTTT.

The chain uses TRBV20-1 and TRBJ2-3; 9 bases fit TRBD2. This CDR3 is 16 amino acids long. CDR1 and CDR2 (germline): DFQATT, SNEGSKA (reference sequence). J gave up 3 bases and V 6 bases, and 13 bases lay outside the gene matches. CDR3 sequence reads: CSAMSFASGMTDTQYF. As DNA, the CDR3 is TGCAGTGCGATGTCCTTCGCTAGCGGGATGACAGATACGCAGTATTTT.

In this sample, this clonotype turned up many times. The rearrangement joins TRBV28 to TRBJ2-7, with a possible D match to TRBD2 (5 bases). CDR3 size: 13 residues. Trimming stripped 3 bases from V and 3 bases from J, with 9 bases between. Germline CDR1 and CDR2: MDHEN and SYDVKM. The CDR3 loop is CASSFPGNYEQYF. DNA for the CDR3: TGTGCCAGCAGTTTTCCGGGAAACTACGAGCAGTACTTC.